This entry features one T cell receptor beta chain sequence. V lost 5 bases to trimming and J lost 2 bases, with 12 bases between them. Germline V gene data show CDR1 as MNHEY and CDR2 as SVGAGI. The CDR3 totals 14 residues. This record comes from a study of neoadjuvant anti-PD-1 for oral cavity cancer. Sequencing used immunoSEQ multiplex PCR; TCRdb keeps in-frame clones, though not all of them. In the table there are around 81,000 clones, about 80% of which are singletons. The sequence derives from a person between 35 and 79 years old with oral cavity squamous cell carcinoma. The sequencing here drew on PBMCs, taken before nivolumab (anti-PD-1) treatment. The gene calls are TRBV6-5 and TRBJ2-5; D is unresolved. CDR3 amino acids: CASSGRIPQETQYF. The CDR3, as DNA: TGTGCCAGCAGTGGTCGGATTCCTCAAGAGACCCAGTACTTC.